This T cell receptor (beta chain) was recorded in a study of control samples from healthy donors and cancer patients. The assay was immunoSEQ multiplex PCR, and TCRdb's table has in-frame clones only and misses some. Here the sample spans 130,000 or so clones, about 88% being singletons. The CDR3 has 18 amino acids. Germline CDR1 SGHDN, CDR2 FVKESK. Germline trimming cut 0 bases from V and 8 bases from J; bases unmatched to any gene: 11. The sequence derives from a middle-aged man in good health. The sample consisted of blood. This chain uses TRBV14 with TRBJ1-4; TRBD1 aligns across 11 bases. The CDR3 is CASSQDGTGGLGGEKLFF. In nucleotides, the CDR3 is TGTGCCAGCAGCCAAGATGGGACAGGGGGTCTGGGTGGCGAAAAACTGTTTTTT.